This TCR beta chain was recorded in a study of cytomegalovirus exposure and HLA in healthy donors. Study results and caveats: The study assumed roughly uniform donor sequencing depth for presence/absence analyses. The study listed 150 to 200 cytomegalovirus-associated TCR beta chains.

The PCR was carried out with 60 Vbeta primers and 13 Jbeta primers. Data came from immunoSEQ multiplex PCR; TCRdb stores just in-frame clones and leaves some out. This table holds 120,000 to 150,000 clones, about 82% found once. On this clone itself: Antigen specificity is unknown.

The CDR3 has 12 residues. CDR1 is MDHEN and CDR2 is SYDVKM in the germline V gene. Trimming removed 6 bases at V and 11 bases at J, with 14 bases between. This chain connects TRBV28 to TRBJ1-5; D is perhaps TRBD1 (5 bases). The specimen was PBMCs. This clonotype originated in a man aged 30-40 years in good health and CMV-seronegative. The CDR3 DNA sequence: TGTGCCAGCAGGTATAAGGGGCAGGCCCAGCATTTT. It encodes CASRYKGQAQHF.